A single sample gave rise to the 13 T cell receptor beta chains below, sequenced in a study of T cells in Graves' hyperthyroidism and ophthalmopathy. Researchers took RNA transcripts and amplified the TCR beta CDR3 regions from them. A set of HTBI primers served as the primers for a first-round RT-PCR of the TCR CDR3. TCRdb analysed the multiplex PCR reads with MiXCR anew, one entry per CDR3 protein. The sample carries around 420,000 distinct CDR3 sequences, around 15% recorded once. Sample: blood. The receptor source for this set is a woman aged 18-30 years with Graves' hyperthyroidism.

The chain recombines TRBV15 with TRBJ1-2; D gene unclear. The length of the CDR3 is 13 residues. Germline-derived CDR1 and CDR2 are LNHNV and YYDKDF (reference sequence). Deletions cut 7 bases from V and 8 bases from J, with 17 bases between. CDR3 sequence (DNA): TGTGCCACCAAATCCGGGATCGTGAAGGGCTACACCTTC. It codes for CATKSGIVKGYTF.

This clonotype occurred many times. The V and J genes are TRBV12-3 or TRBV12-4 and TRBJ2-3; 7 nucleotides line up with TRBD2. Trimming at V came to 3 bases and at J to 2 bases, leaving 8 bases not matched to a gene. The CDR3 consists of 16 residues. This CDR3 is CASSFSWAGDTDTQYF. The DNA of the CDR3 is TGTGCCAGCAGTTTCAGCTGGGCGGGAGACACAGATACGCAGTATTTT.

The V and J genes are TRBV6-6 and TRBJ1-2, with 10 bases matching TRBD1. CDR1 is MNHNY, CDR2 SVGAGI, per germline (reference sequence). J gave up 8 bases and V 0 bases, and 6 bases lay outside the gene matches. The CDR3 runs to 15 residues. The CDR3 DNA sequence: TGTGCCAGCAGTTACTCGAGCGGGACAGGGGAGGGCTACACCTTC. Its protein is CASSYSSGTGEGYTF.

This rearrangement joins TRBV4-1 to TRBJ1-2; D call uncertain. Trimming stripped 4 bases from V and 3 bases from J, with 18 bases between. CDR1 and CDR2 from the germline V gene are MGHRA and YSYEKL. This CDR3 region has 16 residues. The CDR3 nucleotides read TGCGCCAGCAGCCGCAATCCGAGTACAACCGACTATGGCTACACCTTC. Protein product: CASSRNPSTTDYGYTF.

The sample holds a few counts of this clonotype. The genes are TRBV6-1 and TRBJ1-5; D gene uncertain. Germline V gene data show CDR1 as MNHNS and CDR2 as SASEGT. The CDR3 has 15 residues. V shed 0 bases and J shed 4 bases, with 10 bases lying between them. This CDR3 is CASSEAVWGNQPQHF. The CDR3 coding sequence is TGTGCCAGCAGTGAAGCGGTCTGGGGTAATCAGCCCCAGCATTTT.

This clonotype has ten or more counts. This chain's CDR3 is CASSEAQREGLGFF. CDR3 coding DNA: TGTGCCAGCAGTGAAGCACAGCGGGAGGGCCTTGGGTTCTTC. This chain joins TRBV6-1 and TRBJ2-1; the match to TRBD2 covers 10 bases. CDR1 and CDR2 from the germline V gene are MNHNS and SASEGT. V trimming: 0 bases; J trimming: 15 bases; junction bases outside the gene matches: 8. The CDR3 contains 14 residues.

This clonotype was seen repeatedly, ten times or more. Sequence at one end of the junction differs from germline and may be a read error. V usage is TRBV11-1 and J usage is TRBJ2-3; 12 positions match TRBD1. CDR1 SGHAT and CDR2 FQDESV come from the germline V gene (reference sequence). The CDR3 is 16 amino acids. CDR3 loop: CASSLIGTGGTDTQYF. CDR3 coding DNA: TGTGCCAGCAGCTTAATAGGGACAGGGGGCACCGATACGCAGTATTTT.

The sample holds many counts of this clonotype. The chain combines TRBV29-1 with TRBJ2-1, with 7 positions matching TRBD2. CDR3 length: 15 amino acids. Germline V CDR1 and CDR2: SQVTM, ANQGSEA. Germline trimming cut 3 bases from V and 5 bases from J; bases unmatched to any gene: 10. The CDR3 sequence is CSVEFGLAVHNEQFF. The CDR3 region has the DNA TGCAGCGTTGAGTTCGGGCTAGCGGTTCACAATGAGCAGTTCTTC.

Ten or more counts support this clonotype. The gene calls are TRBV6-1 and TRBJ1-1; D is perhaps TRBD1 (6 bases). This CDR3 comprises 14 residues. Germline-derived CDR1 and CDR2 are MNHNS and SASEGT. V lost 6 bases and J lost 3, with 14 bases in between. As DNA, the CDR3 is TGTGCCAGCAGGCTGGACAGATCGGACACTGAAGCTTTCTTT. It specifies CASRLDRSDTEAFF.

This clonotype was recorded a few times. The rearrangement uses TRBV28 and TRBJ2-3, with 9 bases lining up with TRBD1. There are 15 residues in the CDR3. Germline-derived CDR1 and CDR2 are MDHEN and SYDVKM. The V and J ends lost 2 bases and 7 bases, in that order; junction bases with no gene match: 7. The CDR3 nucleotides are TGTGCCAGCAGTTTACCCGGACAGGGGAGAAATACGCAGTATTTT. Its translation is CASSLPGQGRNTQYF.

In this sample, this clonotype turned up many times. The CDR3 nucleotides are TGCGCCAGCAGCTTGACGGGGGGGAATGAGCAGTTCTTC. Translation gives CASSLTGGNEQFF. This chain uses TRBV5-1 with TRBJ2-1, with 8 bases identical to TRBD2. Unmatched junction bases numbered 1, after V lost 1 base and J lost 7 bases. The germline CDR1 and CDR2 sequences are SGHRS and YFSETQ. The CDR3 spans 13 residues.

This clonotype was found many times. The chain combines TRBV28 with TRBJ2-1; TRBD2 agrees at 7 bases. Looked up from germline, CDR1 is MDHEN and CDR2 is SYDVKM. With V trimmed by 2 bases and J by 2 bases, 3 bases remained unmatched. This CDR3 is built from 15 residues. The CDR3 nucleotides read TGTGCCAGCAGTTTAGGTGGGAGGGCCTACAATGAGCAGTTCTTC. Its protein product is CASSLGGRAYNEQFF. Variable domain in full (rest from reference TRBV28 and TRBJ2-1): DVKVTQSSRYLVKRTGEKVFLECVQDMDHENMFWYRQDPGLGLRLIYFSYDVKMKEKGDIPEGYSVSREKKERFSLILESASTNQTSMYLCASSLGGRAYNEQFFGPGTRLTVL.

This clonotype was found many times. The CDR3 bases are TGTGCCAGCAGCCTCCCGACCGGGAACACGCAGTATTTT. Protein product: CASSLPTGNTQYF. The chain recombines TRBV3-1 with TRBJ2-3, with TRBD2 as a possible D gene (5 bases). V was cut by 4 bases and J by 9 bases, with 14 bases left in between. The CDR3 has 13 amino acids. Germline V lookup: CDR1 LGHDT, CDR2 YNNKEL (reference sequence).